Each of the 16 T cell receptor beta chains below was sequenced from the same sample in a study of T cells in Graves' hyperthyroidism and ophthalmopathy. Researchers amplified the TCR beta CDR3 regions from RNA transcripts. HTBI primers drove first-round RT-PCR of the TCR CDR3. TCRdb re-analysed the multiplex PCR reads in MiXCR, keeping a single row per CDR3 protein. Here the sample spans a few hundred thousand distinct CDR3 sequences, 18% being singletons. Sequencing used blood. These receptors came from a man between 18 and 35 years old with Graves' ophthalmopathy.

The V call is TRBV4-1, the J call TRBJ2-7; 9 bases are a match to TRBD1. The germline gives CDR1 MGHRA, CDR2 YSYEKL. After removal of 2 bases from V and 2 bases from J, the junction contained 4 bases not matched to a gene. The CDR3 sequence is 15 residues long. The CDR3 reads CASSQLGQGPYEQYF. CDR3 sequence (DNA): TGCGCCAGCAGCCAACTGGGACAGGGTCCCTACGAGCAGTACTTC.

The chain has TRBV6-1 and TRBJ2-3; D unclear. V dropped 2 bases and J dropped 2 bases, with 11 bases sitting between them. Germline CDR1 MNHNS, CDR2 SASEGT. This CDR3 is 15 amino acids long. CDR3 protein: CASSESWTDTDTQYF. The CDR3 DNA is TGTGCCAGCAGTGAAAGTTGGACGGACACAGATACGCAGTATTTT.

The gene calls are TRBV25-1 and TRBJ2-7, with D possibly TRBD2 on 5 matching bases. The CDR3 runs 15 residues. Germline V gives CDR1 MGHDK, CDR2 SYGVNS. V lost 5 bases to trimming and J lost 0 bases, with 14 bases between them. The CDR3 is CASSQTGINSYEQYF. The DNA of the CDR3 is TGTGCCAGCAGTCAAACCGGGATAAACTCCTACGAGCAGTACTTC.

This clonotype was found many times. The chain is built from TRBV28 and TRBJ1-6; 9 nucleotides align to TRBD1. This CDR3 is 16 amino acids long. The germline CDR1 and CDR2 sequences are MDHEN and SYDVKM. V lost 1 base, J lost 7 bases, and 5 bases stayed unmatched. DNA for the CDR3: TGTGCCAGCAGTTTATTGACCGGGACAGGGAATTCACCCCTCCACTTT. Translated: CASSLLTGTGNSPLHF.

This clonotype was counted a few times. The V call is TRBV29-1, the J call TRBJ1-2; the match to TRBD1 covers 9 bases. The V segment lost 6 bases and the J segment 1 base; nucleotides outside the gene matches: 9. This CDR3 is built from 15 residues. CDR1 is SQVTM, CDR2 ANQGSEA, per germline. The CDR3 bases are TGCAGCGTAGACCTGGACAGGGGATTTAACTATGGCTACACCTTC. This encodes CSVDLDRGFNYGYTF.

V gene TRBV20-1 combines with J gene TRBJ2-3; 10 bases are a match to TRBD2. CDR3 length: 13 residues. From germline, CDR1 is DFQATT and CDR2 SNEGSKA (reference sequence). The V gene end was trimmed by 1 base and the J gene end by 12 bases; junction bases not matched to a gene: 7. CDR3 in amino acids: CSARGTSGDSQYF. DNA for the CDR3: TGCAGTGCTAGAGGTACTAGCGGGGATAGTCAGTATTTT.

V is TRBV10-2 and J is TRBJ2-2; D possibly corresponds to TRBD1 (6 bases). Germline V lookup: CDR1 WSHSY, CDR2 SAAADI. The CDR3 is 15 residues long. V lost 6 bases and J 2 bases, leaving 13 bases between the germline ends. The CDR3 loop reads CASRLRDTNTGELFF. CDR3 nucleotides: TGCGCCAGCAGGCTCCGGGACACCAACACCGGGGAGCTGTTTTTT.

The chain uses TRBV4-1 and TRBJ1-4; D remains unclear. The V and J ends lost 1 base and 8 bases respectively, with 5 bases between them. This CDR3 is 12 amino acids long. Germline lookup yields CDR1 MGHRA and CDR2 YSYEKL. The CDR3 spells CASSQVREKLFF. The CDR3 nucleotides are TGCGCCAGCAGCCAAGTACGGGAAAAACTGTTTTTT.

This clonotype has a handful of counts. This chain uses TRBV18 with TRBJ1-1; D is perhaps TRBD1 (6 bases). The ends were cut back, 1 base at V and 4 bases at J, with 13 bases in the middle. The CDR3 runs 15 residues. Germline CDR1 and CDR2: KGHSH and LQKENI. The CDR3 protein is CASSPQGGGSTEAFF. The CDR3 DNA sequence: TGTGCCAGCTCACCACAGGGGGGGGGCAGCACTGAAGCTTTCTTT. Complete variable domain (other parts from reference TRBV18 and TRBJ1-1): NAGVMQNPRHLVRRRGQEARLRCSPMKGHSHVYWYRQLPEEGLKFMVYLQKENIIDESGMPKERFSAEFPKEGPSILRIQQVVRGDSAAYFCASSPQGGGSTEAFFGQGTRLTVV.

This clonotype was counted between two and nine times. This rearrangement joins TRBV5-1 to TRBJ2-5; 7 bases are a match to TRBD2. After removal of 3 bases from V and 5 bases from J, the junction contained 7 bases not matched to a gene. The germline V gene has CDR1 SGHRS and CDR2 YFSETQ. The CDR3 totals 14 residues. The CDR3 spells CASSSRAGGETQYF. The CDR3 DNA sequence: TGCGCCAGCAGCTCTCGAGCCGGGGGGGAGACCCAGTACTTC.

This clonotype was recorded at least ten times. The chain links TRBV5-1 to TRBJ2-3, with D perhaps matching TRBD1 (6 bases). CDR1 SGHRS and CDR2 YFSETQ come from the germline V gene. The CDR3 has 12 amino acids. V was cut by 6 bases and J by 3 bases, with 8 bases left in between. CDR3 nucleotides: TGCGCCAGCATGGGGACAACAGATACGCAGTATTTT. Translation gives CASMGTTDTQYF.

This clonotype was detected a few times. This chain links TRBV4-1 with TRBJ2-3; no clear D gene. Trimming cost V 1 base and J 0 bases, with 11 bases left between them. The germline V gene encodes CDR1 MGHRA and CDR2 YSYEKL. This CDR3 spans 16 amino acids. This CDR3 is CASSQVLETSTDTQYF. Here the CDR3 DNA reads TGCGCCAGCAGCCAAGTGTTAGAGACTAGCACAGATACGCAGTATTTT.

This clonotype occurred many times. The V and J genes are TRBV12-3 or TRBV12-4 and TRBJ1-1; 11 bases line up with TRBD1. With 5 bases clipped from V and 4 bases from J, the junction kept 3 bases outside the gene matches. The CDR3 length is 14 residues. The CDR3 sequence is CASSGQGAGTEAFF. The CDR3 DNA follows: TGTGCCAGCAGTGGACAGGGGGCTGGCACTGAAGCTTTCTTT.

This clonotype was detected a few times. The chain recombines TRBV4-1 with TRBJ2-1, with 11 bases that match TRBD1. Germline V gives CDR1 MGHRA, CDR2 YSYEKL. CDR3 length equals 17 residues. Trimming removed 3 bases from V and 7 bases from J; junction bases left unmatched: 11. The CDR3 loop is CASSHPLGDRGRNEQFF. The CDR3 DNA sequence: TGCGCCAGCAGCCACCCCCTCGGGGACAGGGGGAGAAATGAGCAGTTCTTC.

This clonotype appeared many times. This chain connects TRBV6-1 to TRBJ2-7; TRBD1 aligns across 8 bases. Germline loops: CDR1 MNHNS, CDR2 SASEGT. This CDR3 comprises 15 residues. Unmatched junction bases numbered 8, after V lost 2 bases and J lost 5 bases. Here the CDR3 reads CASSEFQGAGDEQYF. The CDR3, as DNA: TGTGCCAGCAGTGAATTTCAGGGGGCCGGAGACGAGCAGTACTTC.

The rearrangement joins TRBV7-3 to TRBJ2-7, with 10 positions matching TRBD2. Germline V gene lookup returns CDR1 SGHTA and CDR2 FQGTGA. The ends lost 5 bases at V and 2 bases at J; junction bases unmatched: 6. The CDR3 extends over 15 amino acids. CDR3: CASSETGTSAYEQYF. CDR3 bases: TGTGCCAGCAGCGAAACCGGGACTAGCGCCTACGAGCAGTACTTC.